This TCR beta chain was obtained from a study of identical twins. Study findings and constraints: Sequences that were out-of-frame, alpha and twin-shared displayed an excess of low generation probability. Modelling approaches yielded underestimates of out-of-frame TCR alpha sharing between monozygotic twins.

Germline-derived CDR1 and CDR2 are LNHNV and YYDKDF (reference sequence). With 7 bases removed from V and 1 base from J, the gap between germline ends came to 12 bases. This CDR3 has 14 residues. It was template switching that added a universal primer site, and there were unique molecular identifiers on the cDNA. A single record per CDR3 protein comes from TCRdb applying MiXCR to the 5' RACE reads. The sample includes hundreds of thousands of distinct CDR3 sequences, 9% to 15% of them seen just once. This clonotype was recorded at least ten times. No antigen is known for it. These data were also filed under a second study, of yellow fever vaccine responses in identical twins. That report adds: In identical twins, vaccine T cell responses appeared partly shared and partly individual.

The rearrangement uses TRBV15 and TRBJ2-3; tentatively, D is TRBD2 (7 bases). The TCR originated in a woman between 18 and 29 years old in good health. Sample: PBMCs. DNA for the CDR3: TGTGCCACCATGGACAGCGGGGGCACAGATACGCAGTATTTT. Protein sequence: CATMDSGGTDTQYF.